This T cell receptor beta chain was captured by sequencing in a study of blood T cells in healthy people across ages (dated by TCRdb to 2015 to 2017). For the wider study: In model experiments, template switching captured about one uniquely barcoded TCR beta cDNA molecule for every two T cells. Four age groups were formed from the donors: young (average about 17 years), middle-aged (around 37), aged (roughly 58) and long-lived (approximately 80). Two additional independent replicas of 1 million unique cDNA reads from the same blood draw were analyzed for two donors (one aged 18 to 30 and one aged 80 or older). Donors of different ages were randomly distributed across sequencing lanes to avoid experimental bias. Age-related changes in TCR beta repertoire diversity were measured in the study by deep sequencing normalized with unique cDNA molecular identifiers. Study-wide findings and limitations: Observed TCR beta diversity correlated strongly with the percentage of naive T cells measured by flow cytometry. Compared with the aged group, the long-lived group had more naive CD4+ T cells, fewer expanded clones and increased TCR diversity, a pattern suggesting age selection. Because the CMV infection status of the donors was unknown, age-related changes in expanded clonotypes may potentially have been confounded. Observed TCR beta diversity per million T cells fell roughly linearly with age, and a significant reduction was already apparent by age around 40. Since profiling was done on bulk unsorted PBMCs, naive and antigen-experienced compartments could not be conclusively compared. Estimates of total diversity from one million sequenced T cells were regarded as lower bounds and underestimates.

The library was generated by 5' RACE. Reads for this sample came from an Illumina HiSeq 2500. A second PCR of 7 to 11 cycles was performed with a sample-barcoded 5' primer and a J-beta primer mix. A template-switch 5' adaptor carrying 12 random nucleotides introduced a unique molecular identifier onto each TCR beta cDNA molecule. Each sample yielded at least 2.5 million CDR3-containing paired-end reads. First-strand cDNA synthesis was performed from all RNA using the Mint cDNA synthesis kit, with priming by a TRBC-specific oligonucleotide. Following uracil-DNA glycosylase treatment, all cDNA underwent a first 18-cycle PCR with the universal primers M1SS and BC2_uni_R. Under the source paper's analysis protocol: Normalization of each sample was performed by random selection of 1 million high-quality reads, each carrying a distinct molecular identifier. Reads with shared molecular identifiers were discarded instead of being binned into consensus sequences. MiTCR, set to a Q25 quality threshold and the strictest error-elimination algorithm, was used for CDR3 identification, clonotype clustering and error correction. A nonparametric unseen species model with Euler transformation was used to estimate lower-bound total TCR beta diversity. The public sequencing data were trimmed at Q25 with fastp and processed into clonotypes with MiXCR by TCRdb, which kept only in-frame beta chains. Duplicate CDR3 protein sequences are folded into a single record with the most common DNA and genes. These V and J calls rely on TCRdb rather than the paper's analysis. The sample contains about 1,800,000 distinct CDR3 sequences, about 30% of them found a single time. The leading ten clones occupy 7.7% of the sample.

As regards this clonotype: Its antigen target is currently unknown. A junction boundary mismatches the germline segment, possibly from a read error.

The CDR3 spans 18 residues, from the cysteine through the phenylalanine. The retained sequence is limited to the CDR3, 54 bases, with the frame set at the first base. Systemically healthy Caucasian individuals from Russia, 39 in total and aged about 6 to 100 years, were included as donors. Each donor gave ten milliliters of peripheral blood, collected into EDTA-treated Vacutainer tubes. Ficoll-Paque density-gradient centrifugation was used to isolate PBMCs, with at least 6.5 million per sample. Total RNA was extracted from PBMCs with Trizol reagent, with at least 5.5 micrograms obtained per sample. Naive CD45RAhigh/CD27high T cell percentages were measured by flow cytometry on a PBMC aliquot from every donor.

The sequencing input was blood. The TCR was taken from a woman younger than 45 in good health. The V gene is TRBV12-3 or TRBV12-4 and the J gene is TRBJ2-3, and TRBD2 matches 14 of the central bases. The sequenced DNA: TGTGCCAGCAGTTTCCCGGGACTAGCGGGAGTCGGAGCAGATGCGCAGTATTTT. Translated, it gives CASSFPGLAGVGADAQYF.